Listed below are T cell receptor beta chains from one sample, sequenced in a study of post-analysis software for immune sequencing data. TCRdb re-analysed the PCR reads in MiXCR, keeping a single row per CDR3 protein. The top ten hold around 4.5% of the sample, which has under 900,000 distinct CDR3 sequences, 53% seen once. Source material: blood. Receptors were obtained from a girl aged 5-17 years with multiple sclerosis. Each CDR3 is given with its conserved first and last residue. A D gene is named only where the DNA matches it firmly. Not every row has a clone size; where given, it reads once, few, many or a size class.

CDR3 protein: CASSQQGATRWFF
CDR3 DNA: TGCGCCAGCAGCCAGCAGGGGGCTACTCGGTGGTTCTTC
V gene: TRBV5-1
clone size: few
J gene: TRBJ2-1
D gene: TRBD1

CDR3 protein: CASSAGIPREEQYF
CDR3 DNA: TGTGCCAGCAGTGCCGGAATTCCCAGAGAGGAGCAGTACTTC
V gene: TRBV6-1
clone size: NA
J gene: TRBJ2-7
D gene: NA

CDR3 protein: CASSLLAGESSYNEQFF
CDR3 DNA: TGCGCCAGCAGCTTGCTGGCGGGGGAGAGCTCCTACAATGAGCAGTTCTTC
V gene: TRBV5-1
clone size: NA
J gene: TRBJ2-1
D gene: TRBD2

CDR3 protein: CSVARQVGETQYF
CDR3 DNA: TGCAGCGTGGCTAGGCAGGTCGGGGAGACCCAGTACTTC
V gene: TRBV29-1
clone size: NA
J gene: TRBJ2-5
D gene: NA

CDR3 protein: CASSLATGTNEQFF
CDR3 DNA: TGCGCCAGCAGCCTTGCCACCGGGACTAACGAGCAGTTCTTC
V gene: TRBV4-1
clone size: few
J gene: TRBJ2-1
D gene: TRBD2

CDR3 protein: CASSPTTGGSYEQYF
CDR3 DNA: TGTGCCAGCAGCCCAACGACAGGGGGGAGCTACGAGCAGTACTTC
V gene: TRBV12-3/TRBV12-4
clone size: few
J gene: TRBJ2-7
D gene: TRBD1

CDR3 protein: CASAPVTSGDNEQFF
CDR3 DNA: TGTGCCAGCGCCCCCGTGACTAGCGGGGACAATGAGCAGTTCTTC
V gene: TRBV5-6
clone size: NA
J gene: TRBJ2-1
D gene: TRBD2

CDR3 protein: CASSLFWGDTQYF
CDR3 DNA: TGTGCCAGCAGTTTATTCTGGGGGGATACGCAGTATTTT
V gene: TRBV12-3/TRBV12-4
clone size: few
J gene: TRBJ2-3
D gene: NA

CDR3 protein: CAIQGSGANVLTF
CDR3 DNA: TGTGCCATACAGGGCTCTGGGGCCAACGTCCTGACTTTC
V gene: TRBV10-3
clone size: NA
J gene: TRBJ2-6
D gene: NA

CDR3 protein: CASSTRTANTGELFF
CDR3 DNA: TGTGCCAGCAGTACCCGGACGGCGAACACCGGGGAGCTGTTTTTT
V gene: TRBV6-6
clone size: NA
J gene: TRBJ2-2
D gene: NA

CDR3 protein: CASSPGATSIYGYTF
CDR3 DNA: TGCGCCAGCAGCCCCGGGGCTACCTCCATCTATGGCTACACCTTC
V gene: TRBV5-1
clone size: NA
J gene: TRBJ1-2
D gene: NA

CDR3 protein: CSAADSGRDYNEQFF
CDR3 DNA: TGCAGTGCCGCGGATAGCGGGAGGGACTACAATGAGCAGTTCTTC
V gene: TRBV20-1
clone size: many
J gene: TRBJ2-1
D gene: TRBD2

CDR3 protein: CASRYQQGQGAREQFF
CDR3 DNA: TGTGCCAGCAGATACCAGCAGGGACAGGGGGCTAGAGAGCAGTTCTTC
V gene: TRBV6-6
clone size: NA
J gene: TRBJ2-1
D gene: TRBD1

CDR3 protein: CSVARRSRQDLTDTQYF
CDR3 DNA: TGCAGCGTTGCGCGGCGCTCTCGACAAGATCTCACAGATACGCAGTATTTT
V gene: TRBV29-1
clone size: NA
J gene: TRBJ2-3
D gene: NA

CDR3 protein: CASSFGGANYGYTF
CDR3 DNA: TGTGCCAGCAGTTTTGGGGGGGCGAACTATGGCTACACCTTC
V gene: TRBV12-3/TRBV12-4
clone size: NA
J gene: TRBJ1-2
D gene: NA

CDR3 protein: CASSLRLAENSYEQYF
CDR3 DNA: TGCGCCAGCAGCCTTCGACTAGCGGAAAACTCCTACGAGCAGTACTTC
V gene: TRBV4-1
clone size: NA
J gene: TRBJ2-7
D gene: TRBD2

CDR3 protein: CASSQEIYRTSKYF
CDR3 DNA: TGCGCCAGCAGCCAAGAAATATACAGGACATCAAAGTACTTC
V gene: TRBV4-1
clone size: once
J gene: TRBJ2-7
D gene: NA

CDR3 protein: CASSQGIQRSSYEQYF
CDR3 DNA: TGCGCCAGCAGCCAAGGGATACAGCGGAGCTCCTACGAGCAGTACTTC
V gene: TRBV4-1
clone size: NA
J gene: TRBJ2-7
D gene: NA

CDR3 protein: CSAGTRGRDQPQHF
CDR3 DNA: TGCAGTGCTGGGACCAGGGGGCGCGATCAGCCCCAGCATTTT
V gene: TRBV20-1
clone size: NA
J gene: TRBJ1-5
D gene: TRBD1

CDR3 protein: CASSLTVARTDTQYF
CDR3 DNA: TGTGCCAGCAGCTTAACGGTCGCTAGAACAGATACGCAGTATTTT
V gene: TRBV7-3
clone size: few
J gene: TRBJ2-3
D gene: NA

CDR3 protein: CACRILATQYF
CDR3 DNA: TGTGCCTGCAGGATACTAGCGACCCAGTACTTC
V gene: TRBV12-3/TRBV12-4
clone size: NA
J gene: TRBJ2-5
D gene: NA

CDR3 protein: CASSKGGYSNQPQHF
CDR3 DNA: TGTGCCAGCAGTAAAGGGGGTTATAGCAATCAGCCCCAGCATTTT
V gene: TRBV6-5
clone size: NA
J gene: TRBJ1-5
D gene: NA

CDR3 protein: CASSQDIERSYNEQFF
CDR3 DNA: TGTGCCAGCAGCCAAGATATCGAGCGGTCCTACAATGAGCAGTTCTTC
V gene: TRBV3-1
clone size: NA
J gene: TRBJ2-1
D gene: NA

CDR3 protein: CASSNPSGQNTEAFF
CDR3 DNA: TGTGCCAGCAGCAACCCTTCCGGACAGAACACTGAAGCTTTCTTT
V gene: TRBV7-9
clone size: NA
J gene: TRBJ1-1
D gene: NA

CDR3 protein: CASSQQGAKNTEAFF
CDR3 DNA: TGTGCCAGCAGCCAACAGGGGGCCAAGAACACTGAAGCTTTCTTT
V gene: TRBV5-4
clone size: NA
J gene: TRBJ1-1
D gene: TRBD1

CDR3 protein: CSAPPGLSVQFF
CDR3 DNA: TGCAGTGCTCCTCCAGGGTTAAGCGTGCAGTTCTTC
V gene: TRBV20-1
clone size: NA
J gene: TRBJ2-1
D gene: NA

CDR3 protein: CSATPYGYTF
CDR3 DNA: TGCAGTGCGACCCCGTATGGCTACACCTTC
V gene: TRBV20-1
clone size: NA
J gene: TRBJ1-2
D gene: NA

CDR3 protein: CASNTSWVSSYEQYF
CDR3 DNA: TGTGCCAGTAACACCTCCTGGGTGAGCTCCTACGAGCAGTACTTC
V gene: TRBV27
clone size: NA
J gene: TRBJ2-7
D gene: NA

CDR3 protein: CASSLGPSGNPEQYF
CDR3 DNA: TGTGCCAGCAGCTTAGGGCCTAGCGGGAACCCCGAGCAGTACTTC
V gene: TRBV7-9
clone size: few
J gene: TRBJ2-7
D gene: TRBD2

CDR3 protein: CASSQGIAGPRTDAQYF
CDR3 DNA: TGTGCCAGCAGCCAAGGTATTGCGGGGCCACGCACAGATGCGCAGTATTTT
V gene: TRBV14
clone size: NA
J gene: TRBJ2-3
D gene: NA

CDR3 protein: CSAGRTVNNEQFF
CDR3 DNA: TGCAGTGCTGGACGGACAGTAAACAATGAGCAGTTCTTC
V gene: TRBV20-1
clone size: NA
J gene: TRBJ2-1
D gene: NA

CDR3 protein: CAGSLRGIQYF
CDR3 DNA: TGTGCCGGCAGCTTGCGGGGCATTCAGTACTTC
V gene: TRBV7-9
clone size: NA
J gene: TRBJ2-4
D gene: NA

CDR3 protein: CSVRGTGDTSTDTQYF
CDR3 DNA: TGCAGCGTCCGGGGGACTGGAGACACTAGCACAGATACGCAGTATTTT
V gene: TRBV29-1
clone size: NA
J gene: TRBJ2-3
D gene: NA

CDR3 protein: CSVHGGPYEQYF
CDR3 DNA: TGCAGCGTTCACGGGGGGCCCTACGAGCAGTACTTC
V gene: TRBV29-1
clone size: NA
J gene: TRBJ2-7
D gene: NA

CDR3 protein: CSAVGKTSGRTYNLYEQYF
CDR3 DNA: TGCAGCGCAGTGGGCAAGACTAGCGGGAGGACCTACAACCTCTACGAGCAGTACTTC
V gene: TRBV29-1
clone size: NA
J gene: TRBJ2-7
D gene: TRBD2

CDR3 protein: CSVAALADTDTQYF
CDR3 DNA: TGCAGCGTGGCGGCACTAGCGGATACAGATACGCAGTATTTT
V gene: TRBV29-1
clone size: NA
J gene: TRBJ2-3
D gene: TRBD2

CDR3 protein: CASSFNEKLFF
CDR3 DNA: TGTGCCAGCAGTTTTAATGAAAAACTGTTTTTT
V gene: TRBV6-6
clone size: few
J gene: TRBJ1-4
D gene: NA

CDR3 protein: CASGLMTSHNEQFF
CDR3 DNA: TGTGCTAGTGGTTTGATGACTAGCCACAATGAGCAGTTCTTC
V gene: TRBV12-5
clone size: few
J gene: TRBJ2-1
D gene: TRBD2

CDR3 protein: CSAKLAARTDTQYF
CDR3 DNA: TGCAGTGCCAAACTAGCGGCGAGGACAGATACGCAGTATTTT
V gene: TRBV20-1
clone size: NA
J gene: TRBJ2-3
D gene: TRBD2

CDR3 protein: CASSQEGAALRGFYNEQFF
CDR3 DNA: TGTGCCAGCAGCCAAGAAGGGGCTGCGTTGCGGGGCTTCTACAATGAGCAGTTCTTC
V gene: TRBV4-2
clone size: NA
J gene: TRBJ2-1
D gene: NA